This T cell receptor (beta chain) was obtained from a study of technical replicates of blood from four donors. The CDR3 loop spans 14 amino acids. Trimming removed 7 bases at V and 4 bases at J, with 16 bases between. CDR1 MNHNY and CDR2 SVGAGI come from the germline V gene (reference sequence). Sequencing used immunoSEQ multiplex PCR; TCRdb keeps in-frame clones, though not all of them. The data contain tens of thousands of clones, about 96% of them seen just once; the ten biggest clones take up roughly 0.39%. The chain has TRBV6-6 and TRBJ1-2; a possible D gene is TRBD1 (6 bases). Sequencing was done on a sample of T cells isolated from PBMCs. The clonotype originates from a human donor in good health. This CDR3 is CASTPTGLLYGYTF. CDR3 nucleotide sequence: TGTGCCAGCACCCCTACAGGGCTTCTCTATGGCTACACCTTC.